Many counts were recorded for the clone carrying this T cell receptor (beta chain). Its antigen is undetermined. MiXCR, run by TCRdb on the 5' RACE reads, gives a single entry per CDR3 protein. Among 3,500 to 5,000 distinct CDR3 sequences, roughly a tenth were seen once, and the ten largest hold about half. With 4 bases removed from V and 3 bases from J, the gap between germline ends came to 21 bases. Germline assignment: CDR1 LGHDT and CDR2 YNNKEL (reference sequence). The CDR3 consists of 17 residues. The record originates from a study of spatial heterogeneity in lung cancer. Study-wide context: In raw reads, more than eight appearances on average were recorded for each unique TCR and UMI combination. Study-wide results and limits: Ubiquitous expanded tumor TCRs surfaced in blood more at resection than they did at follow-up.

Time point defined: sample taken at primary tumor resection. Unsorted whole RNA from tumor, nontumor lung or frozen PBMC underwent sequencing. The chain couples TRBV3-1 to TRBJ2-5, with a tentative D call TRBD2 (6 bases). This TCR was recovered from a male donor with early-stage non-small cell lung cancer. The source material was PBMCs, sampled at surgery. The CDR3 loop reads CASSPNNLGGVKETQYF. As DNA, the CDR3 is TGTGCCAGCAGCCCCAACAATCTAGGCGGGGTAAAAGAGACCCAGTACTTC.